These T cell receptor beta chains were read from a single sample in a study of beta chain features in type 1 diabetes. Here immunoSEQ multiplex PCR was the method, and the copy in TCRdb shows in-frame clones only, minus some. The sample has a few hundred thousand clones, 25% to 30% seen once. Source material: central memory CD4+ T cells from blood. The receptor source for this set is a man younger than 40 in good health. Each CDR3 is given with its conserved first and last residue. Fields, in order: V gene, D gene, J gene, clone size, CDR3 protein, CDR3 DNA. The D gene is left open where the match is weak. Clone size, where shown, is once, few, many, or a class for clones that have expanded.

TRBV30	TRBD1	TRBJ1-5	few	CAWSAGQVNQPQHF	TGTGCCTGGAGTGCAGGACAGGTAAATCAGCCCCAGCATTTT
TRBV6-5	TRBD2	TRBJ2-5	.	CASSYALAGVETQYF	TGTGCCAGCAGTTATGCCCTAGCGGGAGTTGAGACCCAGTACTTC
TRBV9	.	TRBJ1-5	.	CASSLGQGNQPQHF	TGTGCCAGCAGCCTGGGGCAGGGCAATCAGCCCCAGCATTTT
TRBV29-1	TRBD2	TRBJ2-1	.	CSLGRGRNNEQFF	TGCAGCCTGGGGAGGGGCAGGAACAATGAGCAGTTCTTC
TRBV18	TRBD1	TRBJ2-4	.	CASSPSGQGVDIQYF	TGTGCCAGCTCACCGTCCGGACAGGGGGTAGACATTCAGTACTTC
TRBV14	.	TRBJ2-2	many	CASSQNTGELFF	TGTGCCAGCAGCCAGAACACCGGGGAGCTGTTTTTT
TRBV7-9	.	TRBJ2-3	.	CASSLSDTQYF	TGTGCCAGCAGCTTGTCAGATACGCAGTATTTT
TRBV2	.	TRBJ1-2	once	CASRETANYGYTF	TGTGCCAGCAGGGAGACTGCTAACTATGGCTACACCTTC
TRBV2	.	TRBJ2-3	many	CASIEAIAADTQYF	TGTGCCAGCATCGAAGCGATAGCGGCGGATACGCAGTATTTT
TRBV11-3	.	TRBJ2-3	few	CASSLTSSTDTQYF	TGTGCCAGCAGCTTAACTAGTAGCACAGATACGCAGTATTTT
TRBV25-1	TRBD2	TRBJ2-1	.	CASSGDYHYNEQFF	TGTGCCAGCAGTGGGGACTACCATTACAATGAGCAGTTCTTC
TRBV6-1	TRBD2	TRBJ2-7	few	CASSPAGSYEQYF	TGTGCCAGCAGCCCAGCGGGAAGCTACGAGCAGTACTTC
TRBV2	.	TRBJ2-1	.	CASTLEGDLSSYNEQFF	TGTGCCAGCACATTGGAGGGGGACCTCAGCTCCTACAATGAGCAGTTCTTC
TRBV30	.	TRBJ2-7	.	CAWSYKNEQYF	TGTGCCTGGAGTTACAAGAACGAGCAGTACTTC
TRBV19	.	TRBJ1-5	.	CASSIDRAQPQHF	TGTGCCAGTAGTATAGATCGAGCTCAGCCCCAGCATTTT
TRBV5-8	TRBD1	TRBJ2-5	.	CASRRQGGNQETQYF	TGTGCCAGCAGACGACAGGGGGGGAACCAAGAGACCCAGTACTTC
TRBV30	TRBD2	TRBJ2-3	.	CAWSVLAGGDTQYF	TGTGCCTGGAGTGTACTAGCGGGGGGCGATACGCAGTATTTT
TRBV7-2	.	TRBJ2-7	few	CASSLGKYSYEQYF	TGTGCCAGCAGCCTAGGAAAGTACTCCTACGAGCAGTACTTC
TRBV7-9	.	TRBJ2-5	.	CASSPGLHQETQYF	TGTGCCAGCAGCCCAGGACTCCACCAAGAGACCCAGTACTTC
TRBV18	.	TRBJ2-1	few	CASSPTLSPYNEQFF	TGTGCCAGCTCACCAACCCTCAGTCCCTACAATGAGCAGTTCTTC
TRBV2	TRBD2	TRBJ2-3	.	CASSIGTSGRVDTQYF	TGTGCCAGCAGCATAGGGACTAGCGGGAGGGTAGATACGCAGTATTTT
TRBV2	.	TRBJ2-3	.	CASSGPLGSTDTQYF	TGTGCCAGCAGTGGACCTCTAGGAAGCACAGATACGCAGTATTTT
TRBV5-1	TRBD1	TRBJ1-1	.	CASSSDRGGTEAFF	TGCGCCAGCAGCTCGGACAGGGGTGGTACTGAAGCTTTCTTT
TRBV7-2	.	TRBJ2-5	once	CASSLGVSQETQYF	TGTGCCAGCAGCTTAGGTGTCAGCCAAGAGACCCAGTACTTC
TRBV4-1	.	TRBJ1-5	.	CASSQAEYSNQPQHF	TGCGCCAGCAGCCAAGCGGAATACAGCAATCAGCCCCAGCATTTT
TRBV9	.	TRBJ2-4	.	CASSVGGWRDIQYF	TGTGCCAGCAGCGTAGGGGGTTGGCGAGACATTCAGTACTTC
TRBV18	.	TRBJ2-5	.	CASSPPQGRQETQYF	TGTGCCAGCTCACCCCCCCAGGGCCGGCAAGAGACCCAGTACTTC
TRBV6-5	.	TRBJ1-1	few	CASSYSGGNTEAFF	TGTGCCAGCAGTTACTCGGGCGGGAACACTGAAGCTTTCTTT
TRBV7-2	TRBD2	TRBJ2-1	many	CASSPDGTSGYNEQFF	TGTGCCAGCAGCCCAGATGGGACTAGCGGCTACAATGAGCAGTTCTTC
TRBV7-9	.	TRBJ2-1	few	CASSPDANEQFF	TGTGCCAGCAGCCCGGACGCCAATGAGCAGTTCTTC
TRBV30	.	TRBJ2-5	few	CAWSGTGPYSRETQYF	TGTGCCTGGAGTGGAACAGGTCCCTATTCACGGGAGACCCAGTACTTC
TRBV11-2	.	TRBJ2-3	.	CASRRGTDTQYF	TGTGCCAGCAGACGTGGGACGGATACGCAGTATTTT
TRBV5-4	.	TRBJ2-3	.	CASSLEADTQYF	TGTGCCAGCAGCTTGGAGGCTGATACGCAGTATTTT
TRBV18	.	TRBJ2-7	.	CASSPPGLLYEQYF	TGTGCCAGCTCTCCGCCGGGCCTGCTCTACGAGCAGTACTTC
TRBV2	TRBD2	TRBJ2-3	.	CASSEAGGLAQYF	TGTGCCAGCAGTGAAGCGGGCGGACTAGCGCAGTATTTT
TRBV6-4	TRBD1	TRBJ1-2	few	CASSRGQGNGYTF	TGTGCCAGCAGCCGGGGACAGGGGAATGGCTACACCTTC
TRBV5-4	.	TRBJ2-3	.	CASSLQGGDTQYF	TGTGCCAGCAGCTTGCAAGGTGGAGATACGCAGTATTTT
TRBV10-3	.	TRBJ2-7	.	CAISESGVYYEQYF	TGTGCCATCAGTGAGTCAGGCGTCTACTACGAGCAGTACTTC
TRBV7-2	.	TRBJ2-1	few	CASSNLQGYNEQFF	TGTGCCAGCAGCAATCTACAGGGTTACAATGAGCAGTTCTTC
TRBV5-6	.	TRBJ2-4	few	CASSLNGAKNIQYF	TGTGCCAGCAGCTTGAACGGAGCCAAAAACATTCAGTACTTC
TRBV4-2	.	TRBJ2-5	.	CASSQDWGETQYF	TGTGCCAGCAGCCAAGATTGGGGAGAGACCCAGTACTTC
TRBV5-1	.	TRBJ2-3	.	CASSLEGPQGRSTDTQYF	TGCGCCAGCAGCTTGGAGGGACCCCAGGGGAGGTCCACAGATACGCAGTATTTT
TRBV4-1	.	TRBJ2-7	few	CASSQDRALEQYF	TGCGCCAGCAGCCAAGATCGGGCCCTAGAGCAGTACTTC
TRBV6-5	.	TRBJ2-5	once	CASSYPSETQYF	TGTGCCAGCAGTTACCCTTCGGAGACCCAGTACTTC
TRBV7-2	.	TRBJ2-1	.	CASSASARNEQFF	TGTGCCAGCAGCGCGTCAGCAAGAAATGAGCAGTTCTTC
TRBV30	.	TRBJ2-7	.	CAWSGLGGHEQYF	TGTGCCTGGAGTGGACTAGGGGGCCACGAGCAGTACTTC
TRBV5-1	TRBD1	TRBJ2-7	few	CASSSLTGEQYF	TGCGCCAGCAGCTCCTTGACAGGGGAGCAGTACTTC
TRBV25-1	TRBD1	TRBJ2-7	.	CASSEFRGGGGYEQYF	TGTGCCAGCAGTGAATTCCGAGGGGGCGGTGGCTACGAGCAGTACTTC
TRBV2	.	TRBJ2-1	.	CASRDDRSYNEQFF	TGTGCCAGCAGAGATGACAGGTCTTACAATGAGCAGTTCTTC
TRBV7-2	.	TRBJ2-7	.	CASSFSASGQPYEQYF	TGTGCCAGCAGCTTCTCGGCATCGGGACAACCCTACGAGCAGTACTTC
TRBV29-1	.	TRBJ1-2	.	CSVPRGDYGYTF	TGCAGCGTTCCTCGTGGGGACTATGGCTACACCTTC
TRBV30	.	TRBJ2-3	.	CAWSEVTDTQYF	TGTGCCTGGAGTGAGGTCACAGATACGCAGTATTTT
TRBV2	TRBD2	TRBJ2-2	many	CASSELAGTGELFF	TGTGCCAGCAGTGAACTAGCGGGGACCGGGGAGCTGTTTTTT
TRBV5-4	.	TRBJ2-3	.	CASSLVGADTQYF	TGTGCCAGCAGCTTGGTTGGGGCAGATACGCAGTATTTT
TRBV27	TRBD2	TRBJ2-2	few	CASQSGKNTGELFF	TGTGCCAGCCAAAGCGGGAAAAACACCGGGGAGCTGTTTTTT
TRBV5-4	.	TRBJ2-3	many	CASSRDISTDTQYF	TGTGCCAGCAGCCGGGACATCAGCACAGATACGCAGTATTTT
TRBV11-2	.	TRBJ2-3	.	CASSPRLVSTDTQYF	TGTGCCAGCAGCCCAAGACTAGTGAGCACAGATACGCAGTATTTT